The next 32 T cell receptor beta chains were all read from a single sample in a study of Ad26.COV2.S vaccination and SARS-CoV-2 variants. Treatment of the sample: roughly 20 received Ad26.COV2.S at low or high dose, single or two shots; a few received placebo; per-sample allocation not given. On day 63 after the first injection, vaccine and placebo recipients gave samples. Using immunoSEQ multiplex PCR, the repertoire was profiled, and TCRdb retains in-frame clones only, with some absent. Altogether around 370,000 clones are present, 80% to 90% being singletons, with the ten largest covering 3% to 4%. Sequences were derived from peripheral blood, sampled in a trial of Ad26.COV2.S vaccine versus placebo. These receptors were collected from a person between 18 and 60 years old who received the Ad26.COV2.S COVID-19 vaccine or a placebo.

The DNA of the CDR3 is TGTGCCAGCAGCGTAGCGGGCAGGGCTGGCGAGCAGTACTTC. Residues: CASSVAGRAGEQYF. The gene calls are TRBV9 and TRBJ2-7, with D perhaps TRBD1 (5 bases). The CDR3 is 14 amino acids. Germline CDR1 and CDR2: SGDLS and YYNGEE. Trimming took 0 bases from V and 6 from J, leaving 13 bases between them.

This clone has a single count. The chain links TRBV28 to TRBJ2-7; 10 nucleotides agree with TRBD2. The CDR3 is 14 residues long. CDR1 MDHEN and CDR2 SYDVKM come from the germline V gene. V dropped 5 bases and J dropped 3; count of bases not matched to a gene: 4. In DNA form, the CDR3 reads TGTGCCAGCAGTACCCCTAGCGGGAGCTACGAGCAGTACTTC. Translated, it gives CASSTPSGSYEQYF.

The gene calls are TRBV9 and TRBJ2-3; either TRBD1 or TRBD2 may supply D (6 bases each). The germline V and J ends were trimmed by 0 bases and 1 base, with 21 bases remaining between them. CDR1 and CDR2 from the germline V gene are SGDLS and YYNGEE. This CDR3 has 19 amino acids. CDR3 DNA sequence: TGTGCCAGCAGCGTAGGGGCTACGGTGGGTGGGGGGCGCACAGATACGCAGTATTTT. Protein: CASSVGATVGGGRTDTQYF.

The rearrangement uses TRBV9 and TRBJ2-3; no clear D. The V gene lost 2 bases and the J gene lost 2 bases, with 12 bases spanning the gap. This CDR3 has 15 residues. Germline V CDR1 and CDR2: SGDLS, YYNGEE. DNA of the CDR3: TGTGCCAGCAGCGTTTCTCTAAGGGACACAGATACGCAGTATTTT. This gives the protein CASSVSLRDTDTQYF.

V usage is TRBV6-2 or TRBV6-3 and J usage is TRBJ2-1; no definite D call. The CDR3 loop spans 12 amino acids. Looked up from germline, CDR1 is MNHEY and CDR2 is SVGEGT. V was cut by 4 bases and J by 7 bases, with 8 bases left in between. The CDR3 sequence is CASSLQRNEQFF. The CDR3 DNA sequence: TGTGCCAGCAGTTTGCAGCGAAATGAGCAGTTCTTC.

The chain carries TRBV18 and TRBJ2-2; 12 bases match TRBD2. With V trimmed by 3 bases and J by 5 bases, 1 base remained unmatched. Germline V gene sequence: CDR1 KGHSH, CDR2 LQKENI. The CDR3 is 15 amino acids. The CDR3 spells CASSPGTSGTGELFF. The CDR3 coding sequence is TGTGCCAGCTCACCGGGGACTAGCGGGACCGGGGAGCTGTTTTTT.

As to this clone: One junction end disagrees with the germline gene, perhaps due to a read error. V usage is TRBV7-7 and J usage is TRBJ2-5; tentatively, D is TRBD1 or TRBD2 (5 bases each). Germline CDR1 is SSHAT and CDR2 is FNYEAQ (reference sequence). The CDR3 spans 13 residues. The CDR3 here is CASSRETRETQYF. The CDR3 DNA follows: TGTGCTAGCAGCAGGGAGACCCGAGAGACCCAGTACTTC.

The V gene is TRBV5-8, the J gene TRBJ2-3; D perhaps matches TRBD1 (6 bases). The CDR3 consists of 16 residues. The V end lost 4 bases, the J end lost 2 bases, and 17 bases lay between the germline ends. Germline CDR1 is SGHTS and CDR2 is YDEGEE. CDR3 protein: CASSTYGTLFTDTQYF. As DNA, the CDR3 is TGTGCCAGCAGCACATACGGGACACTTTTCACAGATACGCAGTATTTT.

This clone was seen only once. The CDR3 is CASSPTDRGNEQFF. CDR3 coding DNA: TGTGCCAGCTCACCCACGGACAGGGGAAATGAGCAGTTCTTC. The chain combines TRBV18 with TRBJ2-1; 9 bases fit TRBD1. The junction had 4 bases not matched to a gene; V was cut back by 3 bases and J by 7 bases. This CDR3 comprises 14 residues. Per germline, CDR1 KGHSH and CDR2 LQKENI. Using reference TRBV18 and TRBJ2-1 for the parts outside the CDR3, the full variable domain is NAGVMQNPRHLVRRRGQEARLRCSPMKGHSHVYWYRQLPEEGLKFMVYLQKENIIDESGMPKERFSAEFPKEGPSILRIQQVVRGDSAAYFCASSPTDRGNEQFFGPGTRLTVL.

J is TRBJ1-2 and V is TRBV9; D might be TRBD1 (6 bases). The CDR3 length is 16 residues. Between the trimmed V and J ends, which lost 0 bases and 4 bases, there was a span of 16 bases. The germline CDR1 and CDR2 sequences are SGDLS and YYNGEE. The CDR3 sequence is CASSVGGQSFGYGYTF. The CDR3 bases are TGTGCCAGCAGCGTAGGCGGACAGAGCTTTGGCTATGGCTACACCTTC.

The table lists this clone with a count of one. The rearrangement links TRBV18 to TRBJ2-7; possible D gene TRBD2, 5 bases. V was clipped by 3 bases and J by 4 bases, with 19 bases between them. This CDR3 is 16 amino acids long. The germline V gene encodes CDR1 KGHSH and CDR2 LQKENI. The CDR3 protein is CASSPPPALGEYEQYF. CDR3 bases: TGTGCCAGCTCACCCCCACCGGCTCTGGGAGAGTACGAGCAGTACTTC.

V is TRBV13 and J is TRBJ2-3; 12 positions match TRBD2. From germline, CDR1 is PRHDT and CDR2 FYEKMQ (reference sequence). The junction had 5 bases not matched to a gene; V was cut back by 5 bases and J by 2 bases. The CDR3 length is 16 residues. The CDR3 reads CASSPTSGRYTDTQYF. CDR3 sequence (DNA): TGTGCCAGCAGCCCGACTAGCGGGAGATACACAGATACGCAGTATTTT.

V and J are TRBV9 and TRBJ2-3, with TRBD2 matching over 13 bases. The ends lost 4 bases at V and 0 bases at J; junction bases unmatched: 11. CDR1 is SGDLS, CDR2 YYNGEE, per germline. The CDR3 extends over 19 amino acids. This CDR3 reads CASSPEGTSGTLSTDTQYF. The CDR3 bases are TGTGCCAGCAGCCCCGAGGGGACTAGCGGGACCCTAAGCACAGATACGCAGTATTTT.

This chain connects TRBV18 to TRBJ2-1; 8 bases match TRBD1. V trimming: 2 bases; J trimming: 8 bases; junction bases outside the gene matches: 5. Germline CDR1 reads KGHSH; CDR2 reads LQKENI. This CDR3 has 14 residues. CDR3 sequence (DNA): TGTGCCAGCTCACCAAGGACAGGGCGGGATGAGCAGTTCTTC. Protein sequence: CASSPRTGRDEQFF.

CDR3 sequence: CASSEGGRGNSPLHF. Here the CDR3 DNA reads TGTGCCAGCAGTGAAGGAGGCAGGGGTAATTCACCCCTCCACTTT. The V and J genes are TRBV25-1 and TRBJ1-6; D may be TRBD1 (6 bases). Germline V gene data show CDR1 as MGHDK and CDR2 as SYGVNS. The CDR3 consists of 15 residues. V shed 2 bases and J shed 6 bases, with 11 bases lying between them.

The table lists this clone with a few counts. The chain employs TRBV10-2 and TRBJ2-3, with D unresolved. The germline V gene encodes CDR1 WSHSY and CDR2 SAAADI. With 4 bases removed from V and 1 base from J, the gap between germline ends came to 3 bases. There are 12 residues in the CDR3. The CDR3 sequence: CASSGGTDTQYF. The CDR3 DNA reads as TGCGCCAGCAGTGGTGGCACAGATACGCAGTATTTT.

As concerns this clone: Other DNA variants within this sample encode the same CDR3. The chain carries TRBV5-1 and TRBJ1-1; D is ambiguous. The CDR3 extends over 14 amino acids. The V and J ends lost 0 bases and 1 base respectively, with 7 bases between them. The germline gives CDR1 SGHRS, CDR2 YFSETQ. The CDR3 loop is CASSLAGENTEAFF. The DNA for the CDR3 is TGCGCCAGCAGCTTGGCCGGGGAGAACACTGAAGCTTTCTTT.

The rearrangement uses TRBV10-3 and TRBJ2-1; 10 bases match TRBD2. CDR3 length: 15 residues. The V segment lost 7 bases and the J segment 8 bases; nucleotides outside the gene matches: 11. Germline lookup yields CDR1 ENHRY and CDR2 SYGVKD. The CDR3 DNA is TGTGCCATCACTGCTAGCGGGAGCCCGCGCGATGAGCAGTTCTTC. It yields the protein CAITASGSPRDEQFF.

This chain connects TRBV5-6 to TRBJ1-5; D uncertain. From germline, CDR1 is SGHDT and CDR2 YYEEEE. CDR3 length: 14 residues. With 1 base removed from V and 5 bases from J, the gap between germline ends came to 10 bases. The CDR3 DNA sequence: TGTGCCAGCAGCTTGAGGTCGGGCTATCAGCCCCAGCATTTT. Translating it yields CASSLRSGYQPQHF.

J is TRBJ2-7 and V is TRBV15; D is tentatively TRBD1 or TRBD2 (5 bases each). Germline CDR1 and CDR2: LNHNV and YYDKDF (reference sequence). V lost 2 bases to trimming and J lost 3 bases, with 14 bases between them. The CDR3 extends over 15 amino acids. In DNA form, the CDR3 reads TGTGCCACCAGCAGACCGAGGGACGGAGGCTACGAGCAGTACTTC. Its protein product is CATSRPRDGGYEQYF.

V is TRBV5-6 and J is TRBJ2-1; 9 bases are a match to TRBD1. J lost 15 bases, V lost 2 bases, and 9 bases had no gene match. Germline values: CDR1 SGHDT, CDR2 YYEEEE. CDR3 size: 13 residues. CDR3 protein: CASSFGQGFLTFF. The CDR3 nucleotides are TGTGCCAGCAGCTTTGGACAGGGGTTCCTGACGTTCTTC.

V usage is TRBV6-5 and J usage is TRBJ2-7; D is undetermined. Germline V lookup: CDR1 MNHEY, CDR2 SVGAGI. This CDR3 comprises 13 residues. Trimming pared 6 bases from V and 0 bases from J, leaving 9 bases between. The CDR3 reads CASSQTSSYEQYF. The CDR3, as DNA: TGTGCCAGCAGCCAGACATCCTCCTACGAGCAGTACTTC.

The chain couples TRBV9 to TRBJ2-7, with D possibly matching TRBD2 (5 bases). Trimming took 4 bases from V and 7 from J, leaving 18 bases between them. Germline V gene lookup returns CDR1 SGDLS and CDR2 YYNGEE. The CDR3 is 14 amino acids. CDR3 loop: CASSLTGGPGEQYF. The CDR3 DNA is TGTGCCAGCAGCTTGACCGGAGGACCTGGTGAGCAGTACTTC.

The CDR3 loop is CAWSPTGETEAFF. The DNA of the CDR3 is TGTGCCTGGAGTCCGACAGGGGAGACTGAAGCTTTCTTT. The J gene is TRBJ1-1, the V gene TRBV30; 8 bases agree with TRBD1. The germline CDR1 and CDR2 sequences are GTSNPN and SVGIG (reference sequence). Germline trimming cut 2 bases from V and 5 bases from J; bases unmatched to any gene: 4. The CDR3 sequence is 13 residues long.

As concerns this clone: Other DNA sequences in this specimen translate into the identical CDR3. The chain is built from TRBV2 and TRBJ2-3; 15 bases agree with TRBD2. The germline V gene has CDR1 SNHLY and CDR2 FYNNEI. V trimming: 8 bases; J trimming: 1 base; junction bases outside the gene matches: 7. CDR3 length: 17 amino acids. CDR3 sequence (DNA): TGTGCCAGCTCTCGTTGGACTAGCGGGGGGGGCACAGATACGCAGTATTTT. It codes for CASSRWTSGGGTDTQYF.

The chain has TRBV6-5 and TRBJ1-2; possible D gene TRBD1, 5 bases. Germline CDR1 and CDR2: MNHEY and SVGAGI. The CDR3 extends over 12 amino acids. The V gene lost 2 bases and the J gene lost 6 bases, with 7 bases spanning the gap. CDR3 sequence (DNA): TGTGCCAGCAGTTACGGGGCAAATGGCTACACCTTC. Translation gives CASSYGANGYTF.

V is TRBV24-1 and J is TRBJ2-1; D is undetermined. The V and J ends lost 1 base and 5 bases respectively, with 11 bases between them. The germline V gene has CDR1 KGHDR and CDR2 SFDVKD. The CDR3 spans 15 residues. The CDR3 bases are TGTGCCACCAGTGATTTTGTGGATGGACACAATGAGCAGTTCTTC. As protein: CATSDFVDGHNEQFF.

The chain uses TRBV5-1 and TRBJ1-1, with 8 nucleotides matching TRBD1. The CDR3 is 15 amino acids. Trimming took 4 bases from V and 6 from J; bases not matched to a gene: 11. Germline values: CDR1 SGHRS, CDR2 YFSETQ. CDR3 nucleotides: TGCGCCAGCAGCGCCGGACAGGGAGGAATGCCTGAAGCTTTCTTT. Its protein product is CASSAGQGGMPEAFF.

The chain couples TRBV6-2 or TRBV6-3 to TRBJ1-2; D is undetermined. Germline V gene lookup returns CDR1 MNHEY and CDR2 SVGEGT. V lost 0 bases to trimming and J lost 8 bases, with 10 bases between them. The CDR3 spans 13 residues. The CDR3 is CASSYSSPGGYTF. In DNA form, the CDR3 reads TGTGCCAGCAGTTACTCGAGCCCGGGCGGCTACACCTTC.

J is TRBJ2-4 and V is TRBV11-2, with D perhaps matching TRBD1 or TRBD2 (7 bases each). CDR1 and CDR2 from the germline V gene are SGHAT and FQNNGV. There are 16 residues in the CDR3. Trimming stripped 6 bases from V and 4 bases from J, with 19 bases between. The CDR3 here is CASSLRGGQIKNIQYF. The CDR3 bases are TGTGCCAGCAGTCTAAGGGGGGGACAGATAAAAAACATTCAGTACTTC.

The rearrangement uses TRBV5-4 and TRBJ2-7, with 11 bases fitting TRBD2. Germline values: CDR1 SGHNT, CDR2 YYREEE (reference sequence). This CDR3 is 14 amino acids long. V gave up 4 bases and J gave up 3 bases; unmatched junction bases: 3. The CDR3 sequence is CASSPGLAGYEQYF. CDR3 in DNA: TGTGCCAGCAGCCCAGGACTAGCGGGCTACGAGCAGTACTTC.

V gene TRBV9 combines with J gene TRBJ1-1; D is uncertain. V was cut by 0 bases and J by 4 bases, with 13 bases left in between. The CDR3 length is 15 residues. Per germline, CDR1 SGDLS and CDR2 YYNGEE. The chain's CDR3 is CASSVAGSYGTEAFF. The DNA of the CDR3 is TGTGCCAGCAGCGTAGCTGGAAGCTATGGCACTGAAGCTTTCTTT.